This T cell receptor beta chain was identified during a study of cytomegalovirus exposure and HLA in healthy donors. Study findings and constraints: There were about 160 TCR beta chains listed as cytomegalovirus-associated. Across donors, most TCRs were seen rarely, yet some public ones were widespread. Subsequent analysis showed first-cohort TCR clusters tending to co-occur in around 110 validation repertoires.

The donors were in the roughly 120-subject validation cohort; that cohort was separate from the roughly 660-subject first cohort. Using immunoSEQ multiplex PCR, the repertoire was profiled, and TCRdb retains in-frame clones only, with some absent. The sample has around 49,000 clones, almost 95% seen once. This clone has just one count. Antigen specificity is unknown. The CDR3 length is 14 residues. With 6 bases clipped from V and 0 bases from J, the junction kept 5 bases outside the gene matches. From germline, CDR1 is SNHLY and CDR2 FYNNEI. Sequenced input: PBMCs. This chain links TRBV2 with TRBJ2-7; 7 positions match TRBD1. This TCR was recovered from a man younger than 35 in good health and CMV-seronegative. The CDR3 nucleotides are TGTGCCAGCAGCCGACAGGGTCTCTCCTACGAGCAGTACTTC. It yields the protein CASSRQGLSYEQYF.